This is a list of T cell receptor beta chains from one sample in a study of graft-versus-host responses after intestinal transplantation. No antigens are known for them. Repertoires were generated with immunoSEQ multiplex PCR, while TCRdb's copy carries only in-frame clones and drops some. The data contain 75,000 to 95,000 clones, about 93% of them singletons. The sample in question was unstimulated CD8+ T cells sorted from spleen or lymph node cells, obtained before intestinal transplant. The receptors were sampled from a human donor who received an intestinal transplant. The CDR3 runs from the conserved cysteine through the conserved F or W. Fields, in order: V gene, D gene, clone size, J gene, CDR3 protein, CDR3 DNA. D genes are given only for firm matches. Size tells how often a clone was seen (once, few, many) or the class of an expanded clone, and some rows leave it out.

V gene: TRBV7-9
D gene: TRBD2
clone size: NA
J gene: TRBJ2-7
CDR3 protein: CASSSFGLAAYEQYF
CDR3 DNA: TGTGCCAGCAGCTCCTTTGGACTAGCGGCCTACGAGCAGTACTTC

V gene: TRBV27
D gene: NA
clone size: NA
J gene: TRBJ2-3
CDR3 protein: CASNPGTPSTDTQYF
CDR3 DNA: TGTGCCAGCAACCCGGGGACACCATCCACAGATACGCAGTATTTT

V gene: TRBV7-7
D gene: NA
clone size: NA
J gene: TRBJ1-1
CDR3 protein: CASSPTENTEAFF
CDR3 DNA: TGTGCCAGCAGCCCAACAGAGAACACTGAAGCTTTCTTT

V gene: TRBV15
D gene: NA
clone size: NA
J gene: TRBJ1-1
CDR3 protein: CATSRSFRPGVMNTEAFF
CDR3 DNA: TGTGCCACCAGCAGATCCTTCCGACCGGGTGTAATGAACACTGAAGCTTTCTTT

V gene: TRBV6-1
D gene: NA
clone size: NA
J gene: TRBJ2-7
CDR3 protein: CASSESRGWYEQYF
CDR3 DNA: TGTGCCAGCAGTGAGTCTAGGGGGTGGTACGAGCAGTACTTC

V gene: TRBV6-1
D gene: NA
clone size: NA
J gene: TRBJ1-2
CDR3 protein: CASSLARNYGYTF
CDR3 DNA: TGTGCCAGCAGTTTAGCCAGAAACTATGGCTACACCTTC

V gene: TRBV19
D gene: NA
clone size: NA
J gene: TRBJ1-2
CDR3 protein: CASSIRQGLFGGSYGYTF
CDR3 DNA: TGTGCCAGTAGTATCCGGCAGGGACTATTCGGGGGTAGCTATGGCTACACCTTC

V gene: TRBV9
D gene: TRBD1
clone size: NA
J gene: TRBJ1-1
CDR3 protein: CASSPTGTMNTEAFF
CDR3 DNA: TGTGCCAGCAGCCCGACAGGGACAATGAACACTGAAGCTTTCTTT

V gene: TRBV27
D gene: TRBD1
clone size: NA
J gene: TRBJ2-1
CDR3 protein: CASSSGQGYNEQFF
CDR3 DNA: TGTGCCAGCAGTTCGGGACAGGGTTACAATGAGCAGTTCTTC

V gene: TRBV27
D gene: TRBD1
clone size: NA
J gene: TRBJ1-5
CDR3 protein: CASSLSGMTGHQPQHF
CDR3 DNA: TGTGCCAGCAGTTTATCGGGTATGACAGGGCATCAGCCCCAGCATTTT

V gene: TRBV9
D gene: TRBD1
clone size: NA
J gene: TRBJ2-1
CDR3 protein: CASSTRTGEQFF
CDR3 DNA: TGTGCCAGCAGCACCCGGACAGGGGAGCAGTTCTTC

V gene: TRBV15
D gene: NA
clone size: NA
J gene: TRBJ1-1
CDR3 protein: CATSRDSMKNTEAFF
CDR3 DNA: TGTGCCACCAGCAGAGACTCTATGAAAAACACTGAAGCTTTCTTT

V gene: TRBV5-4
D gene: NA
clone size: once
J gene: TRBJ2-2
CDR3 protein: CASSFGGNGELFF
CDR3 DNA: TGTGCCAGCAGCTTTGGGGGCAACGGGGAGCTGTTTTTT

V gene: TRBV12-5
D gene: NA
clone size: NA
J gene: TRBJ1-1
CDR3 protein: CASGLVRRDISEAFF
CDR3 DNA: TGTGCTAGTGGTTTGGTACGTCGGGACATTTCTGAAGCTTTCTTT

V gene: TRBV27
D gene: TRBD1
clone size: NA
J gene: TRBJ2-7
CDR3 protein: CASSLAGQGLRYEQYF
CDR3 DNA: TGTGCCAGCAGTTTAGCGGGACAGGGTCTTCGCTACGAGCAGTACTTC

V gene: TRBV5-5
D gene: TRBD2
clone size: NA
J gene: TRBJ2-3
CDR3 protein: CASSLAAGGPTSTDTQYF
CDR3 DNA: TGTGCCAGCAGCTTGGCGGCGGGGGGCCCCACAAGCACAGATACGCAGTATTTT

V gene: TRBV30
D gene: NA
clone size: NA
J gene: TRBJ2-7
CDR3 protein: CAWSVSGDEQYF
CDR3 DNA: TGTGCCTGGAGTGTGTCGGGGGACGAGCAGTACTTC

V gene: TRBV7-9
D gene: TRBD2
clone size: NA
J gene: TRBJ2-5
CDR3 protein: CASSSRDYQETQYF
CDR3 DNA: TGTGCCAGCAGCTCCCGGGACTATCAAGAGACCCAGTACTTC

V gene: TRBV5-5
D gene: TRBD1
clone size: NA
J gene: TRBJ1-4
CDR3 protein: CASSPGGRWTGRPIFEKLFF
CDR3 DNA: TGTGCCAGCAGCCCGGGAGGGCGGTGGACAGGTCGCCCGATTTTCGAAAAACTGTTTTTT

V gene: TRBV4-1
D gene: NA
clone size: NA
J gene: TRBJ2-3
CDR3 protein: CASSQIAVGADTQYF
CDR3 DNA: TGCGCCAGCAGCCAAATAGCGGTCGGGGCAGATACGCAGTATTTT

V gene: TRBV4-3
D gene: TRBD2
clone size: NA
J gene: TRBJ2-2
CDR3 protein: CASSRAGITGELFF
CDR3 DNA: TGCGCCAGCAGCCGAGCGGGGATAACCGGGGAGCTGTTTTTT

V gene: TRBV30
D gene: TRBD2
clone size: NA
J gene: TRBJ2-3
CDR3 protein: CAWSVSSGGDTQYF
CDR3 DNA: TGTGCCTGGAGTGTATCTAGCGGGGGCGATACGCAGTATTTT

V gene: TRBV7-8
D gene: TRBD1
clone size: NA
J gene: TRBJ2-7
CDR3 protein: CASSPGTGSYEQYF
CDR3 DNA: TGTGCCAGCAGTCCCGGGACAGGCTCCTACGAGCAGTACTTC

V gene: TRBV9
D gene: NA
clone size: NA
J gene: TRBJ2-7
CDR3 protein: CASSVGDNYEQYF
CDR3 DNA: TGTGCCAGCAGCGTAGGGGACAACTACGAGCAGTACTTC

V gene: TRBV27
D gene: TRBD1
clone size: NA
J gene: TRBJ1-1
CDR3 protein: CASSEGQGSTEAFF
CDR3 DNA: TGTGCCAGCAGTGAGGGACAGGGAAGTACTGAAGCTTTCTTT

V gene: TRBV9
D gene: TRBD1
clone size: NA
J gene: TRBJ2-1
CDR3 protein: CASSVAGTAYNEQFF
CDR3 DNA: TGTGCCAGCAGCGTAGCCGGGACAGCCTACAATGAGCAGTTCTTC

V gene: TRBV14
D gene: TRBD1
clone size: once
J gene: TRBJ2-3
CDR3 protein: CASSQDAGTGYTQYF
CDR3 DNA: TGTGCCAGCAGCCAAGACGCCGGGACAGGGTATACGCAGTATTTT

V gene: TRBV11-3
D gene: NA
clone size: NA
J gene: TRBJ1-5
CDR3 protein: CASSPLGPYNQPQHF
CDR3 DNA: TGTGCCAGCAGCCCCCTGGGGCCGTACAATCAGCCCCAGCATTTT

V gene: TRBV15
D gene: NA
clone size: NA
J gene: TRBJ2-3
CDR3 protein: CATSSTLVAENTDTQYF
CDR3 DNA: TGTGCCACCAGCAGTACTCTCGTAGCGGAAAACACAGATACGCAGTATTTT

V gene: TRBV2
D gene: NA
clone size: NA
J gene: TRBJ2-3
CDR3 protein: CASSDGASDGGGFTDTQYF
CDR3 DNA: TGTGCCAGCAGTGATGGTGCTAGCGATGGGGGGGGCTTCACAGATACGCAGTATTTT

V gene: TRBV7-8
D gene: TRBD1
clone size: NA
J gene: TRBJ1-2
CDR3 protein: CASSYLTGTGENYGYTF
CDR3 DNA: TGTGCCAGCAGCTATCTGACTGGGACAGGGGAAAACTATGGCTACACCTTC

V gene: TRBV7-9
D gene: NA
clone size: NA
J gene: TRBJ1-5
CDR3 protein: CASSLVGGSNQPQHF
CDR3 DNA: TGTGCCAGCAGCTTAGTGGGAGGAAGCAATCAGCCCCAGCATTTT

V gene: TRBV30
D gene: NA
clone size: NA
J gene: TRBJ2-7
CDR3 protein: CAWSVGPYEQYF
CDR3 DNA: TGTGCCTGGAGTGTTGGCCCCTACGAGCAGTACTTC

V gene: TRBV5-6
D gene: TRBD1
clone size: NA
J gene: TRBJ1-1
CDR3 protein: CASSWDRGTSNTEAFF
CDR3 DNA: TGTGCCAGCAGCTGGGACAGGGGCACTTCGAACACTGAAGCTTTCTTT

V gene: TRBV6-5
D gene: NA
clone size: NA
J gene: TRBJ2-7
CDR3 protein: CASNNSPYEQYF
CDR3 DNA: TGTGCCAGCAACAACAGCCCCTACGAGCAGTACTTC

V gene: TRBV11-2
D gene: NA
clone size: once
J gene: TRBJ1-2
CDR3 protein: CASSDQNPTYGYTF
CDR3 DNA: TGTGCCAGCAGCGATCAGAACCCCACCTATGGCTACACCTTC

V gene: TRBV5-1
D gene: TRBD1
clone size: NA
J gene: TRBJ2-3
CDR3 protein: CASSAGQGVTDTQYF
CDR3 DNA: TGCGCCAGCAGCGCGGGACAGGGAGTCACAGATACGCAGTATTTT

V gene: TRBV6-6
D gene: NA
clone size: NA
J gene: TRBJ1-1
CDR3 protein: CASSYGEGEGTEAFF
CDR3 DNA: TGTGCCAGCAGTTACGGGGAAGGGGAGGGCACTGAAGCTTTCTTT

V gene: TRBV27
D gene: NA
clone size: NA
J gene: TRBJ1-5
CDR3 protein: CASSSRGKGNQPQHF
CDR3 DNA: TGTGCCAGCAGTTCCAGGGGAAAGGGCAATCAGCCCCAGCATTTT

V gene: TRBV7-9
D gene: TRBD1
clone size: NA
J gene: TRBJ1-2
CDR3 protein: CASSLGVTGTSGYGYTF
CDR3 DNA: TGTGCCAGCAGCCTAGGAGTGACAGGGACGAGTGGCTATGGCTACACCTTC

V gene: TRBV27
D gene: TRBD1
clone size: NA
J gene: TRBJ2-1
CDR3 protein: CASSHRTGGYNEQFF
CDR3 DNA: TGTGCCAGCAGCCACAGGACAGGGGGGTACAATGAGCAGTTCTTC

V gene: TRBV30
D gene: NA
clone size: NA
J gene: TRBJ2-3
CDR3 protein: CAWSSTGTDTQYF
CDR3 DNA: TGTGCCTGGAGCTCAACGGGGACAGATACGCAGTATTTT

V gene: TRBV7-8
D gene: TRBD1
clone size: NA
J gene: TRBJ1-2
CDR3 protein: CASSLRGQGDYGYTF
CDR3 DNA: TGTGCCAGCAGCTTAAGGGGACAGGGGGACTATGGCTACACCTTC

V gene: TRBV7-2
D gene: TRBD1
clone size: NA
J gene: TRBJ1-3
CDR3 protein: CASSLVGQGLDTIYF
CDR3 DNA: TGTGCCAGCAGCTTAGTCGGACAGGGATTGGACACCATATATTTT

V gene: TRBV7-2
D gene: NA
clone size: NA
J gene: TRBJ2-3
CDR3 protein: CASSLYGGSTDTQYF
CDR3 DNA: TGTGCCAGCAGCTTATATGGCGGTAGCACAGATACGCAGTATTTT

V gene: TRBV23-1
D gene: NA
clone size: NA
J gene: TRBJ2-6
CDR3 protein: CASSPPRSPFSGANVLTF
CDR3 DNA: TGCGCCAGCAGTCCTCCCAGGTCCCCCTTCTCTGGGGCCAACGTCCTGACTTTC

V gene: TRBV27
D gene: TRBD1
clone size: NA
J gene: TRBJ1-1
CDR3 protein: CASSFKTGGTEAFF
CDR3 DNA: TGTGCCAGCAGTTTTAAGACAGGGGGAACTGAAGCTTTCTTT

V gene: TRBV18
D gene: NA
clone size: NA
J gene: TRBJ2-1
CDR3 protein: CASTDLGAEPPYSSYNEQFF
CDR3 DNA: TGTGCCAGCACCGACCTGGGAGCTGAACCCCCTTACAGCTCCTACAATGAGCAGTTCTTC

V gene: TRBV2
D gene: NA
clone size: NA
J gene: TRBJ1-4
CDR3 protein: CASSEAQGLTNEKLFF
CDR3 DNA: TGTGCCAGCAGTGAAGCGCAGGGGCTAACTAATGAAAAACTGTTTTTT

V gene: TRBV19
D gene: NA
clone size: NA
J gene: TRBJ1-5
CDR3 protein: CASTAGGFGPYQPQHF
CDR3 DNA: TGTGCCAGTACCGCGGGAGGGTTCGGCCCTTATCAGCCCCAGCATTTT

V gene: TRBV5-6
D gene: TRBD2
clone size: NA
J gene: TRBJ2-5
CDR3 protein: CASSLSGVQETQYF
CDR3 DNA: TGTGCCAGCAGCTTGAGCGGGGTTCAAGAGACCCAGTACTTC

V gene: TRBV7-9
D gene: NA
clone size: NA
J gene: TRBJ1-4
CDR3 protein: CASSPPLDEKLFF
CDR3 DNA: TGTGCCAGCAGCCCCCCCCTCGATGAAAAACTGTTTTTT

V gene: TRBV9
D gene: NA
clone size: NA
J gene: TRBJ2-7
CDR3 protein: CASSAPHDDYEQYF
CDR3 DNA: TGTGCCAGCAGCGCTCCACACGATGACTACGAGCAGTACTTC

V gene: TRBV27
D gene: TRBD1
clone size: NA
J gene: TRBJ2-7
CDR3 protein: CASSGRGSLYEQYF
CDR3 DNA: TGTGCCAGCAGCGGCAGGGGGTCGCTTTACGAGCAGTACTTC

V gene: TRBV5-1
D gene: NA
clone size: NA
J gene: TRBJ2-1
CDR3 protein: CASSLEQNEQFF
CDR3 DNA: TGCGCCAGCAGCTTGGAACAGAATGAGCAGTTCTTC

V gene: TRBV6-5
D gene: NA
clone size: few
J gene: TRBJ2-2
CDR3 protein: CASTRGNTGELFF
CDR3 DNA: TGTGCCAGCACACGGGGGAACACCGGGGAGCTGTTTTTT

V gene: TRBV27
D gene: NA
clone size: NA
J gene: TRBJ2-5
CDR3 protein: CASSLSGGRGQETQYF
CDR3 DNA: TGTGCCAGCAGTTTATCGGGGGGTCGGGGCCAAGAGACCCAGTACTTC

V gene: TRBV27
D gene: TRBD2
clone size: NA
J gene: TRBJ2-3
CDR3 protein: CASSLAGGTQYF
CDR3 DNA: TGTGCCAGCAGTTTAGCGGGGGGTACGCAGTATTTT

V gene: TRBV7-9
D gene: TRBD2
clone size: NA
J gene: TRBJ2-1
CDR3 protein: CASSFSGGSFNEQFF
CDR3 DNA: TGTGCCAGCAGCTTCAGCGGGGGATCGTTCAATGAGCAGTTCTTC

V gene: TRBV7-8
D gene: TRBD2
clone size: once
J gene: TRBJ2-5
CDR3 protein: CASSLGLAGDQETQYF
CDR3 DNA: TGTGCCAGCAGCCTCGGACTAGCGGGGGACCAAGAGACCCAGTACTTC